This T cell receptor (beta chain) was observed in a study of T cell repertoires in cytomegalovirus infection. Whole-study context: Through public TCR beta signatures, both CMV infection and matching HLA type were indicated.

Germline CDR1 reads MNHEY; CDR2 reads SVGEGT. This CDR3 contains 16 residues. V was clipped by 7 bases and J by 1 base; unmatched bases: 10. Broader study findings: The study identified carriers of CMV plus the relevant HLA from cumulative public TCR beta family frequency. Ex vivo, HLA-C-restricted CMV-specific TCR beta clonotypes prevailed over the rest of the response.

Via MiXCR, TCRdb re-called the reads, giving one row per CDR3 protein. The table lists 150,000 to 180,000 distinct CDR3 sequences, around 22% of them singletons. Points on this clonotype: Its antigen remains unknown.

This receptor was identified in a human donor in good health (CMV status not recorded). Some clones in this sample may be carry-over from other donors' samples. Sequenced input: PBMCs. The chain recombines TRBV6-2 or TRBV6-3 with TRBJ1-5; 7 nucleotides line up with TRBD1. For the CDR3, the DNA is TGTGCCAGCACCTCCCCCCGGACAGGCAGCAATCAGCCCCAGCATTTT. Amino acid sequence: CASTSPRTGSNQPQHF.